This note documents a single T cell receptor beta chain sequence. The data belong to a study of blood T cell repertoires in COVID-19. Study-wide background: COVID-19 samples from acute and convalescent phases originated in the United States, Italy and Spain. T cells, B-cell-depleted T cells, or PBMCs supplied cDNA or gDNA.

Trimming removed 9 bases from V and 2 bases from J; junction bases left unmatched: 7. The CDR3 contains 13 residues. Germline values: CDR1 SGHNT, CDR2 YYREEE (reference sequence). As originally analysed: Cell counts per sample came from amplifying reference gene primers. Assay: immunoSEQ multiplex PCR; the TCRdb copy retains only in-frame clones and omits some. The V and J calls and clone size were taken over from that table, and D and trimming were inferred from the DNA. The sample has about 67,000 clones; 80% to 90% are singletons. The chain is built from TRBV5-4 and TRBJ2-5, with 7 positions matching TRBD1. The origin of this receptor is a man aged 50 to 60 with active COVID-19. Material for sequencing was peripheral blood. As DNA, the CDR3 is TGTGCCACCTTACGGGACAGACAAGAGACCCAGTACTTC. Translation gives CATLRDRQETQYF.